These 15 T cell receptor beta chains originate from one sample sequenced in a study of T cell changes during pregnancy in multiple sclerosis. Some clones are missing from TCRdb's copy, which holds only in-frame ones; the method was immunoSEQ multiplex PCR. The repertoire includes approximately 48,000 clones, roughly 94% of them detected once, and 5.5% sits in the top ten. The input for sequencing was CD8+ T cells from peripheral blood mononuclear cells, taken before pregnancy. The receptor source for this set is a female donor with multiple sclerosis, enrolled in a pregnancy study.

This clone was found once. CDR3 bases: TGCGCCAGCGCCTCCGGAGGCGAGCAGTACTTC. Translating it yields CASASGGEQYF. The chain joins TRBV4-1 to TRBJ2-7; weak D call: TRBD2 (5 bases). The CDR3 has 11 amino acids. V lost 8 bases to trimming and J lost 6 bases, with 11 bases between them. Germline V gene data show CDR1 as MGHRA and CDR2 as YSYEKL.

The genes are TRBV30 and TRBJ2-3; 9 bases fit TRBD2. Germline CDR1 is GTSNPN and CDR2 is SVGIG (reference sequence). This CDR3 has 14 amino acids. The V and J ends lost 5 bases and 2 bases, in that order; junction bases with no gene match: 5. CDR3 in amino acids: CAWHPGLATDTQYF. CDR3 DNA: TGTGCCTGGCACCCGGGACTAGCCACAGATACGCAGTATTTT.

The chain recombines TRBV6-1 with TRBJ2-7, with D perhaps TRBD2 (6 bases). This CDR3 has 13 amino acids. V was clipped by 5 bases and J by 7 bases, with 15 bases between them. CDR1 and CDR2 (germline): MNHNS, SASEGT. As DNA, the CDR3 is TGTGCCAGCAGTATCGGACGGGGGATGGAGCAGTACTTC. This sequence encodes CASSIGRGMEQYF.

By sample fraction, this clone is medium-sized. The rearrangement joins TRBV5-6 to TRBJ2-1; TRBD2 matches at 10 bases. Trimming took 4 bases from V and 4 from J; bases not matched to a gene: 5. Germline CDR1 is SGHDT and CDR2 is YYEEEE. The CDR3 length is 15 residues. CDR3 bases: TGTGCCAGCAGCCACACTAGCGGGACGTACAATGAGCAGTTCTTC. Amino acids: CASSHTSGTYNEQFF.

The gene calls are TRBV6-5 and TRBJ2-3; D is possibly TRBD2 (6 bases). Trimming removed 5 bases at V and 1 base at J, with 13 bases between. Germline CDR1 is MNHEY and CDR2 is SVGAGI. This CDR3 is 15 amino acids long. The CDR3 spells CASSSYGGGTDTQYF. CDR3 coding DNA: TGTGCCAGCAGTAGCTACGGGGGAGGCACAGATACGCAGTATTTT.

This clone was counted once. The J gene is TRBJ2-3, the V gene TRBV6-4; D possibly corresponds to TRBD2 (6 bases). The CDR3 is 15 residues long. Germline V gene lookup returns CDR1 MRHNA and CDR2 SNTAGT. Trimming left V 1 base short and J 1 base short, with 9 bases between. The CDR3 here is CASSDLASGTDTQYF. CDR3 DNA sequence: TGTGCCAGCAGTGACTTGGCTAGCGGCACAGATACGCAGTATTTT.

The chain uses TRBV28 and TRBJ2-1; TRBD2 aligns across 8 bases. J lost 6 bases, V lost 3 bases, and 4 bases had no gene match. This CDR3 has 14 amino acids. Germline assignment: CDR1 MDHEN and CDR2 SYDVKM. CDR3 region: CASSFAGRANEQFF. As DNA, the CDR3 is TGTGCCAGCAGTTTCGCCGGGAGGGCCAATGAGCAGTTCTTC.

The chain links TRBV13 to TRBJ2-1, with 8 nucleotides matching TRBD2. Looked up from germline, CDR1 is PRHDT and CDR2 is FYEKMQ (reference sequence). Germline trimming cut 0 bases from V and 8 bases from J; bases unmatched to any gene: 6. CDR3 length: 15 residues. The CDR3 sequence is CASSLGGSGTYEQFF. The DNA for the CDR3 is TGTGCCAGCAGCTTAGGGGGTAGCGGGACCTATGAGCAGTTCTTC.

This clone was detected only once. The chain is built from TRBV4-3 and TRBJ2-5, with 9 bases fitting TRBD2. Germline assignment: CDR1 LGHNA and CDR2 YSLEER. V shed 4 bases and J 5 bases; nucleotides not matched to a gene: 2. The CDR3 has 13 amino acids. CDR3 bases: TGCGCCAGCAGCCTCGGACTAGCGGAGACCCAGTACTTC. It codes for CASSLGLAETQYF.

The rearrangement joins TRBV27 to TRBJ2-7, with TRBD2 as a possible D gene (6 bases). The CDR3 covers 15 residues. Per germline, CDR1 MNHEY and CDR2 SMNVEV (reference sequence). V was trimmed by 2 bases and J by 5 bases, leaving 16 bases between them. CDR3 coding DNA: TGTGCCAGCAGTTTAATCTATACGGGGGATGACGAGCAGTACTTC. Translating gives CASSLIYTGDDEQYF.

The chain employs TRBV7-3 and TRBJ2-7, with D tentatively TRBD1 (6 bases). This CDR3 is built from 16 residues. Between the trimmed V and J ends, which lost 1 base and 2 bases, there was a span of 15 bases. Germline CDR1 is SGHTA and CDR2 is FQGTGA. The CDR3 bases are TGTGCCAGCAGCTTAATCCGACAGGCCAAGCCCTACGAGCAGTACTTC. It yields the protein CASSLIRQAKPYEQYF.

The V gene is TRBV7-6, the J gene TRBJ2-1, with 8 nucleotides matching TRBD2. Trimming removed 4 bases from V and 1 base from J; junction bases left unmatched: 3. The CDR3 runs to 15 residues. Germline V gene lookup returns CDR1 SGHVS and CDR2 FNYEAQ. For the CDR3, the DNA is TGTGCCAGCAGCTCCTCGGGAGGGTCCTACAATGAGCAGTTCTTC. It translates to CASSSSGGSYNEQFF.

The chain is built from TRBV29-1 and TRBJ1-3; 7 nucleotides align to TRBD1. The CDR3 totals 17 residues. The V gene's germline CDR1 is SQVTM and CDR2 ANQGSEA. With V trimmed by 0 bases and J by 0 bases, 8 bases remained unmatched. The CDR3 coding sequence is TGCAGCGTTGAAGATCGCTCGGGACAGATCTCTGGAAACACCATATATTTT. Translated, it gives CSVEDRSGQISGNTIYF.

CDR3 sequence reads: CASSSTPADAKYF. In DNA, the CDR3 is TGTGCCAGTAGTTCAACCCCCGCCGATGCTAAGTACTTC. V is TRBV19 and J is TRBJ2-7; D not certain. The V end was cut by 5 bases, the J end by 11 bases, with 19 bases between. The CDR3 has 13 residues. The germline gives CDR1 LNHDA, CDR2 SQIVND (reference sequence).

This clone was counted only a few times. The V gene is TRBV29-1, the J gene TRBJ1-1; 10 bases match TRBD1. From germline, CDR1 is SQVTM and CDR2 ANQGSEA. J was trimmed by 6 bases and V by 5 bases; bases with no gene match: 9. CDR3 size: 14 residues. This CDR3 reads CSVTIGQGVAEAFF. The DNA of the CDR3 is TGCAGCGTTACCATAGGACAGGGGGTGGCTGAAGCTTTCTTT.